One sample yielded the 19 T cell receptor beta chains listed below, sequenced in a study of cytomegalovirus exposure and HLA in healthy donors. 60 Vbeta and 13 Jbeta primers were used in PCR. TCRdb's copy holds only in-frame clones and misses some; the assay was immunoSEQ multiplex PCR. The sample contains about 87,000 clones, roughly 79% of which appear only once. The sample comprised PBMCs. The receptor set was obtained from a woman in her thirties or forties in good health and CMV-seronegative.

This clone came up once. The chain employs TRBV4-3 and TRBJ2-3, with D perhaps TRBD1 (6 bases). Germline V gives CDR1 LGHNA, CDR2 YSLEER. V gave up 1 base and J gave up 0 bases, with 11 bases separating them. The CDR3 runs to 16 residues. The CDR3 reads CASSQGYRDSTDTQYF. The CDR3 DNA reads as TGCGCCAGCAGCCAAGGTTACAGGGATAGCACAGATACGCAGTATTTT.

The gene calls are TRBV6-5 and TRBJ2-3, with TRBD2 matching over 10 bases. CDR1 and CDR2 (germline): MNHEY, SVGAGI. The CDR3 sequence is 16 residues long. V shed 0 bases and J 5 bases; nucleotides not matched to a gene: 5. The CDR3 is CASSYSVAGGQDTQYF. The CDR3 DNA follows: TGTGCCAGCAGTTACTCGGTAGCGGGGGGACAAGATACGCAGTATTTT.

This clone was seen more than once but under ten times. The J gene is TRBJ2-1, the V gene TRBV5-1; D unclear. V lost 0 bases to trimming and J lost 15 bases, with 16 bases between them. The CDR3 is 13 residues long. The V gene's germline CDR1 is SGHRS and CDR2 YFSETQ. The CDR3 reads CASSLASRSRWFF. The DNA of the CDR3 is TGCGCCAGCAGCTTGGCCTCGAGGAGCAGATGGTTCTTC. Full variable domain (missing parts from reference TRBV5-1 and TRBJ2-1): KAGVTQTPRYLIKTRGQQVTLSCSPISGHRSVSWYQQTPGQGLQFLFEYFSETQRNKGNFPGRFSGRQFSNSRSEMNVSTLELGDSALYLCASSLASRSRWFFGPGTRLTVL.

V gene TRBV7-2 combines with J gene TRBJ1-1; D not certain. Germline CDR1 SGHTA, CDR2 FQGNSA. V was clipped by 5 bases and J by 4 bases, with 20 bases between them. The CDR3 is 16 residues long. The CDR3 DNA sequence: TGTGCCAGCAGCCCAAGGACCGGGGTGAGGGCCACTGAAGCTTTCTTT. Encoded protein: CASSPRTGVRATEAFF. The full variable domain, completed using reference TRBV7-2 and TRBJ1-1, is GAGVSQSPSNKVTEKGKDVELRCDPISGHTALYWYRQSLGQGLEFLIYFQGNSAPDKSGLPSDRFSAERTGGSVSTLTIQRTQQEDSAVYLCASSPRTGVRATEAFFGQGTRLTVV.

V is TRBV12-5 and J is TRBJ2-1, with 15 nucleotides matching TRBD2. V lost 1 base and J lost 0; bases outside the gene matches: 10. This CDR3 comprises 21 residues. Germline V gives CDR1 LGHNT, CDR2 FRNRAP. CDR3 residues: CASGLALGLAGGTSSYNEQFF. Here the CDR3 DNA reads TGTGCTAGTGGTTTGGCCCTAGGACTAGCGGGGGGGACGAGCTCCTACAATGAGCAGTTCTTC.

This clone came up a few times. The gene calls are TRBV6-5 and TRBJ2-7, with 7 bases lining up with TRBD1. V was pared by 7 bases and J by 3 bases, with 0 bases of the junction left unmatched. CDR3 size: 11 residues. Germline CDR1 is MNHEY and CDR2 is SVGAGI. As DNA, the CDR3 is TGTGCCAGCAACAGGGGCTACGAGCAGTACTTC. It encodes CASNRGYEQYF.

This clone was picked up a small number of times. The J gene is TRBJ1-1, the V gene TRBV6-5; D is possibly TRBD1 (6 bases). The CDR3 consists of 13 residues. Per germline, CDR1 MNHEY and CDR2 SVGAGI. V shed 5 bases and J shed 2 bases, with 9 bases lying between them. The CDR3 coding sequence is TGTGCCAGCAGTGGCAGGGGCAACACTGAAGCTTTCTTT. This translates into CASSGRGNTEAFF.

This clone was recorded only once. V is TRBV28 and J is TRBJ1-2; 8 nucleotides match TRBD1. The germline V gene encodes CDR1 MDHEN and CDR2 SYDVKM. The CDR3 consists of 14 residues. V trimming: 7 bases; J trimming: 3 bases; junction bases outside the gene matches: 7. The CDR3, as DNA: TGTGCCAGCACCCCGCCGACAGGGGACTATGGCTACACCTTC. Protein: CASTPPTGDYGYTF.

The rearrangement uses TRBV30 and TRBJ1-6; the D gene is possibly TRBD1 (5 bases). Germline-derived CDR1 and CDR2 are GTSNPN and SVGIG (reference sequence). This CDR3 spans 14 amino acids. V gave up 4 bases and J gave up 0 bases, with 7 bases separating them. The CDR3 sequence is CAWKDSSYNSPLHF. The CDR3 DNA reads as TGTGCCTGGAAAGACAGCTCCTATAATTCACCCCTCCACTTT.

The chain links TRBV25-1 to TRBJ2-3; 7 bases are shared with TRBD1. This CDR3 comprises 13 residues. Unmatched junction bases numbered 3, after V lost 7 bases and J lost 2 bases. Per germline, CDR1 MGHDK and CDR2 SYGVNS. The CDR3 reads CASNRGATDTQYF. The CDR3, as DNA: TGTGCCAGCAACAGGGGTGCCACAGATACGCAGTATTTT.

The CDR3 bases are TGTGCCAGCAGCTTAGCCGACAGGCCGAGCACCGGGGAGCTGTTTTTT. Amino acids: CASSLADRPSTGELFF. The rearrangement uses TRBV7-6 and TRBJ2-2; TRBD1 might be the D (6 bases). The length of the CDR3 is 16 residues. The germline CDR1 and CDR2 sequences are SGHVS and FNYEAQ. With 0 bases removed from V and 4 bases from J, the gap between germline ends came to 12 bases.

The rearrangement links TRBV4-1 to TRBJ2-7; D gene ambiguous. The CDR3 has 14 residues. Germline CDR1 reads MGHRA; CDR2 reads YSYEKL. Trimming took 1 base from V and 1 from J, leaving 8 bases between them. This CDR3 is CASSQGQFSYEQYF. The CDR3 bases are TGCGCCAGCAGCCAAGGGCAGTTTTCCTACGAGCAGTACTTC.

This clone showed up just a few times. The CDR3 region has the DNA TGTGCCAGCGGTCGATCCGGGACCCCGGAGGGTGAGCAGTTCTTC. Protein: CASGRSGTPEGEQFF. The chain uses TRBV2 and TRBJ2-1; D might be TRBD2 (6 bases). The CDR3 covers 15 residues. CDR1 is SNHLY, CDR2 FYNNEI, per germline. V shed 8 bases and J shed 9 bases, with 23 bases lying between them. The full variable domain, its missing parts supplied by reference TRBV2 and TRBJ2-1, is EPEVTQTPSHQVTQMGQEVILRCVPISNHLYFYWYRQILGQKVEFLVSFYNNEISEKSEIFDDQFSVERPDGSNFTLKIRSTKLEDSAMYFCASGRSGTPEGEQFFGPGTRLTVL.

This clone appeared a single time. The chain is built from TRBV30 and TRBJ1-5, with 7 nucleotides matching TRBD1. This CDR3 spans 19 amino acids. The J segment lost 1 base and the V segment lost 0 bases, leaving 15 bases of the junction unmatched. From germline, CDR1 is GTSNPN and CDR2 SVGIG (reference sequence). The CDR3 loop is CAWSVLGTALYGSNQPQHF. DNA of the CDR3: TGTGCCTGGAGTGTATTGGGGACAGCCCTCTACGGGAGCAATCAGCCCCAGCATTTT.

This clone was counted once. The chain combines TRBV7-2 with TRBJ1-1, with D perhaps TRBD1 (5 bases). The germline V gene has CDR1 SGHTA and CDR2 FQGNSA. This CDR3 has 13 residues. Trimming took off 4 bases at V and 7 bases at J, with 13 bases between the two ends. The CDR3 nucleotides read TGTGCCAGCAGCTCCCACCCGGGACTTGAAGCTTTCTTT. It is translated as CASSSHPGLEAFF.

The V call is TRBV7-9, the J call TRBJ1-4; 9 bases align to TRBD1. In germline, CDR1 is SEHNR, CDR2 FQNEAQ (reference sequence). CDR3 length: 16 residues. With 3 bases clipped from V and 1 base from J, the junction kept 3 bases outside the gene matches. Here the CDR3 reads CASSFGTGITNEKLFF. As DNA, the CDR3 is TGTGCCAGCAGCTTCGGGACAGGGATAACTAATGAAAAACTGTTTTTT.

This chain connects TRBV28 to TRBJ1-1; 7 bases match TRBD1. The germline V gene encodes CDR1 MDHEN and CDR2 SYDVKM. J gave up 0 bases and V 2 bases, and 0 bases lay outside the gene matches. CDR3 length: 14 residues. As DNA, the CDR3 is TGTGCCAGCAGTTTAGGGACAGTGAACACTGAAGCTTTCTTT. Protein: CASSLGTVNTEAFF.

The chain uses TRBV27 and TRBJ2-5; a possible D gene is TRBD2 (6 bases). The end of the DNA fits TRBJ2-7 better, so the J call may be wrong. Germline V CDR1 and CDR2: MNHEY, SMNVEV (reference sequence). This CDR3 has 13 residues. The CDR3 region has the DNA TGTGCCAGCAGTCCTTCCGGGGAGGACGAGCAGTACTTC. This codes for CASSPSGEDEQYF.

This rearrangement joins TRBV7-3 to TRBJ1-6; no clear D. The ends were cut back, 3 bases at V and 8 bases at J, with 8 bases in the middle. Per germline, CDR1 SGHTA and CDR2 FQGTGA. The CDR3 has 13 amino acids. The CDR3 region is CASSFNGDSPLHF. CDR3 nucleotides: TGTGCCAGCAGCTTTAACGGGGATTCACCCCTCCACTTT.